This T cell receptor (beta chain) was identified in a study of cytotoxic CD8 clonotypes in ibrutinib-treated CLL. Study in general: Under twelve relapsed/refractory, some 16 treatment-naive; about 17 IGHV unmutated. Patients gave response samples after a median approximately eleven months of treatment, range 6 to 36.

The repertoire was sequenced with immunoSEQ multiplex PCR; TCRdb's copy has only in-frame clones and lacks some. The sample includes 150,000 to 200,000 clones, nearly 90% seen only once; the top ten take 3% to 3.5%. This clone was recorded once. The CDR3 length is 13 residues. Trimming removed 4 bases from V and 3 bases from J, with 10 bases in between. Germline V lookup: CDR1 SGHRS, CDR2 YFSETQ. This specimen consisted of PBMCs, obtained at disease progression, from a patient treated with ibrutinib. The chain combines TRBV5-1 with TRBJ1-1; possibly TRBD1 for D (5 bases). The sequence came from a human donor with chronic lymphocytic leukemia. The CDR3 DNA sequence: TGCGCCAGCAGCAGGGGAGGATACACTGAAGCTTTCTTT. Its translation: CASSRGGYTEAFF.